What follows describes a single TCR beta chain. The data belong to a study of T cell changes during pregnancy in multiple sclerosis. TCRdb's copy holds only in-frame clones and misses some; the assay was immunoSEQ multiplex PCR. The sample contains some 52,000 clones, 80% to 95% of which appear only once. The source was CD4+ T cells from peripheral blood mononuclear cells, collected in the third trimester of pregnancy. The sequence derives from a female donor with multiple sclerosis, enrolled in a pregnancy study.

The CDR3 DNA is TGTGCCATCAGGGCTAGCGGGGGTCTCTTCGATGAGCAGTTCTTC. This codes for CAIRASGGLFDEQFF. This chain links TRBV10-3 with TRBJ2-1; 10 bases are a match to TRBD2. Trimming cost V 6 bases and J 8 bases; bases outside gene matches: 10. CDR3 length: 15 residues. In germline, CDR1 is ENHRY, CDR2 SYGVKD.